The rows below give T cell receptor beta chains drawn from one sample of a study of blood T cells in healthy people across ages. TCRdb reprocessed the 5' RACE reads via MiXCR and lists one record per CDR3 protein. The table records over 950,000 distinct CDR3 sequences, 30% to 40% of them present only once. Source material: blood. The receptors come from a man younger than 35 in good health. The CDR3 runs from the conserved cysteine through the conserved F or W. The order of the fields is J gene, clone size, V gene, D gene, CDR3 DNA, CDR3 protein. D genes are given only for firm matches. Clone size is not always given. Where it is, it says once, few, many or a class for expanded clones.

J gene: TRBJ1-3; clone size: NA; V gene: TRBV10-3; D gene: NA; CDR3 DNA: TGTGCCCACCGTACGGGAAACACCATATATTTT; CDR3 protein: CAHRTGNTIYF
J gene: TRBJ2-5; clone size: once; V gene: TRBV2; D gene: NA; CDR3 DNA: TGTGCCAGCCTATTTAGCGGGACAGGGTTAAAGACCCAGTACTTC; CDR3 protein: CASLFSGTGLKTQYF
J gene: TRBJ1-4; clone size: NA; V gene: TRBV29-1; D gene: TRBD1; CDR3 DNA: TGCAGCGCCCTGACAGGGAGGGCCAATGAAAAACTGTTTTTT; CDR3 protein: CSALTGRANEKLFF
J gene: TRBJ2-5; clone size: NA; V gene: TRBV29-1; D gene: NA; CDR3 DNA: TGCAGCGTTGACGAACACGCTAGGGTCGGAGAGACCCAGTACTTC; CDR3 protein: CSVDEHARVGETQYF
J gene: TRBJ2-3; clone size: few; V gene: TRBV5-5; D gene: NA; CDR3 DNA: TGTGCCAGCACCACAGGGACTCGGTCCACAGATACGCAGTATTTT; CDR3 protein: CASTTGTRSTDTQYF
J gene: TRBJ1-1; clone size: few; V gene: TRBV4-3; D gene: NA; CDR3 DNA: TGCGCCAGCAGCCAAGGGTTGCAGGTGAACACTGAAGCTTTCTTT; CDR3 protein: CASSQGLQVNTEAFF
J gene: TRBJ2-1; clone size: few; V gene: TRBV29-1; D gene: NA; CDR3 DNA: TGCAGCGTTGTGCCGCAGGGTGGATCCTACAATGAGCAGTTCTTC; CDR3 protein: CSVVPQGGSYNEQFF
J gene: TRBJ2-3; clone size: many; V gene: TRBV28; D gene: NA; CDR3 DNA: TGTGCCACAGGACTATCTGACACAGATACGCAGTATTTT; CDR3 protein: CATGLSDTDTQYF
J gene: TRBJ1-4; clone size: NA; V gene: TRBV7-9; D gene: TRBD1; CDR3 DNA: TGTGCCAGCAGCATCAGGGGGACTAATGAAAAACTGTTTTTT; CDR3 protein: CASSIRGTNEKLFF
J gene: TRBJ2-1; clone size: NA; V gene: TRBV20-1; D gene: TRBD2; CDR3 DNA: TGCAGTGCTCTCCTAGCGGGGAGCTCCTACAATGAGCAGTTCTTC; CDR3 protein: CSALLAGSSYNEQFF
J gene: TRBJ2-7; clone size: few; V gene: TRBV5-6; D gene: NA; CDR3 DNA: TGTGCCAGCAGCTTGATGGGAAGAGAGTACGAGCAGTACTTC; CDR3 protein: CASSLMGREYEQYF
J gene: TRBJ1-2; clone size: few; V gene: TRBV5-1; D gene: NA; CDR3 DNA: TGCGCCAGCAGCTTGGTGGGGCGGTCAGGGGTCAATCGTGATGGCTACACCTTC; CDR3 protein: CASSLVGRSGVNRDGYTF
J gene: TRBJ2-2; clone size: NA; V gene: TRBV7-9; D gene: TRBD1; CDR3 DNA: TGTGCCAGCAGCCCCAGGGGGAATCGAGGGAACACCGGGGAGCTGTTTTTT; CDR3 protein: CASSPRGNRGNTGELFF
J gene: TRBJ2-5; clone size: few; V gene: TRBV20-1; D gene: TRBD1; CDR3 DNA: TGCAGTGCTAGAGATCCGCGGGGGACAGGGGGGGATGAGCAGTACTTC; CDR3 protein: CSARDPRGTGGDEQYF
J gene: TRBJ1-6; clone size: NA; V gene: TRBV5-1; D gene: NA; CDR3 DNA: TGCGCCAGCAGCCCTACGCAGACAATCGGAAATTCACCCCTCCACTTT; CDR3 protein: CASSPTQTIGNSPLHF
J gene: TRBJ1-6; clone size: NA; V gene: TRBV10-3; D gene: TRBD1; CDR3 DNA: TGTGCCACCCTAGGACAGGGCCGTAATTCACCCCTCCACTTT; CDR3 protein: CATLGQGRNSPLHF
J gene: TRBJ1-4; clone size: NA; V gene: TRBV5-1; D gene: TRBD1; CDR3 DNA: TGCGCCAGCAGCAATCCGGGACAGGGGAGAGAAAAACTGTTTTTT; CDR3 protein: CASSNPGQGREKLFF
J gene: TRBJ2-3; clone size: NA; V gene: TRBV7-2; D gene: NA; CDR3 DNA: TGTGCCAGCAGCGGACGACAGCCGGGTAACTTAGATACGCAGTATTTT; CDR3 protein: CASSGRQPGNLDTQYF
J gene: TRBJ2-3; clone size: NA; V gene: TRBV27; D gene: NA; CDR3 DNA: TGTGCCAGCACCCACTCGACAGGCTTTCGCACAGATACGCAGTATTTT; CDR3 protein: CASTHSTGFRTDTQYF
J gene: TRBJ1-2; clone size: few; V gene: TRBV27; D gene: TRBD1; CDR3 DNA: TGTGCCAGCACCTCCATGGTGGACAGGGAAGGTGCTGGCTACACCTTC; CDR3 protein: CASTSMVDREGAGYTF
J gene: TRBJ2-5; clone size: NA; V gene: TRBV6-1; D gene: NA; CDR3 DNA: TGTGCCAGCAGTGACCCCATTGAAGAGACCCAGTACTTC; CDR3 protein: CASSDPIEETQYF
J gene: TRBJ1-2; clone size: NA; V gene: TRBV10-3; D gene: NA; CDR3 DNA: TGTGCCATCAGTGAGGTAGATGGCTACACCTTC; CDR3 protein: CAISEVDGYTF
J gene: TRBJ1-2; clone size: few; V gene: TRBV4-2; D gene: TRBD1; CDR3 DNA: TGTGCCAGCAGCCATTCTCAGGGGGAAGGGGGCTACACCTTC; CDR3 protein: CASSHSQGEGGYTF
J gene: TRBJ2-1; clone size: NA; V gene: TRBV2; D gene: NA; CDR3 DNA: TGTGCCAGCAGTCCGGACCTGGGGGACAATGAGCAGTTCTTC; CDR3 protein: CASSPDLGDNEQFF
J gene: TRBJ2-1; clone size: NA; V gene: TRBV11-2; D gene: NA; CDR3 DNA: TGTGCCAGCAGTTTAGGGTACGCAGGGAATGAGCAGTTCTTC; CDR3 protein: CASSLGYAGNEQFF
J gene: TRBJ1-6; clone size: few; V gene: TRBV2; D gene: TRBD1; CDR3 DNA: TGTGCCAGTACCTGGGACAGGGCCAATTCACCCCTCCACTTT; CDR3 protein: CASTWDRANSPLHF
J gene: TRBJ1-1; clone size: NA; V gene: TRBV5-6; D gene: NA; CDR3 DNA: TGTGCCAGCAGCTTTTGGGTTCCAGGGCTGACTGAAGCTTTCTTT; CDR3 protein: CASSFWVPGLTEAFF
J gene: TRBJ2-1; clone size: few; V gene: TRBV12-3/TRBV12-4; D gene: NA; CDR3 DNA: TGTGCCAGCAGTTTACCGGGGAAAAGGGCCTACAATGAGCAGTTCTTC; CDR3 protein: CASSLPGKRAYNEQFF
J gene: TRBJ2-2; clone size: NA; V gene: TRBV20-1; D gene: NA; CDR3 DNA: TGCAGTGCCCAAAGGACCGGGGAGCTGTTTTTT; CDR3 protein: CSAQRTGELFF
J gene: TRBJ1-4; clone size: NA; V gene: TRBV21-1; D gene: NA; CDR3 DNA: TGTGCCAGCAGCAAAGGGAAAACACCGCCAACTAATGAAAAACTGTTTTTT; CDR3 protein: CASSKGKTPPTNEKLFF
J gene: TRBJ2-1; clone size: NA; V gene: TRBV6-1; D gene: NA; CDR3 DNA: TGTGCCAGCAGTCGGTATACCTTCAATGAGCAGTTCTTC; CDR3 protein: CASSRYTFNEQFF
J gene: TRBJ1-1; clone size: NA; V gene: TRBV7-2; D gene: NA; CDR3 DNA: TGTGCCAGCAGCTTAGCGAGCGCAGGTAGTGAAGCTTTCTTT; CDR3 protein: CASSLASAGSEAFF
J gene: TRBJ1-4; clone size: NA; V gene: TRBV12-3/TRBV12-4; D gene: NA; CDR3 DNA: TGTGCCAGCAGTCCACTACATTCCCCAACTAATGAAAAACTGTTTTTT; CDR3 protein: CASSPLHSPTNEKLFF
J gene: TRBJ2-5; clone size: NA; V gene: TRBV29-1; D gene: NA; CDR3 DNA: TGCAGCGTTGGGGAGTTAGCTGAGACCCAGTACTTC; CDR3 protein: CSVGELAETQYF
J gene: TRBJ1-1; clone size: NA; V gene: TRBV12-5; D gene: TRBD1; CDR3 DNA: TGTGCTAGTGGCCTGAACCAGGGACAGGGAAACACTGAAGCTTTCTTT; CDR3 protein: CASGLNQGQGNTEAFF
J gene: TRBJ2-5; clone size: NA; V gene: TRBV25-1; D gene: TRBD1; CDR3 DNA: TGTGCCAGCAGTGAATACACAGGGGGACAAGAGACCCAGTACTTC; CDR3 protein: CASSEYTGGQETQYF
J gene: TRBJ2-3; clone size: NA; V gene: TRBV5-1; D gene: NA; CDR3 DNA: TGCGCCAGCAGCTTGGAGGGCTTGTTGGCTGATACGCAGTATTTT; CDR3 protein: CASSLEGLLADTQYF
J gene: TRBJ1-5; clone size: few; V gene: TRBV6-6; D gene: NA; CDR3 DNA: TGTGCCAGCAGTTACCGTCGGGACTCACTTAGCAATCAGCCCCAGCATTTT; CDR3 protein: CASSYRRDSLSNQPQHF
J gene: TRBJ1-1; clone size: NA; V gene: TRBV30; D gene: NA; CDR3 DNA: TGTGCCGGACCGGGACCCCCTTTAAACACTGAAGCTTTCTTT; CDR3 protein: CAGPGPPLNTEAFF
J gene: TRBJ2-1; clone size: few; V gene: TRBV15; D gene: TRBD1; CDR3 DNA: TGTGCCACCAGCAGGAACGACAGGGAAAGCTACAATGAGCAGTTCTTC; CDR3 protein: CATSRNDRESYNEQFF
J gene: TRBJ1-4; clone size: few; V gene: TRBV2; D gene: TRBD1; CDR3 DNA: TGTGCCAGCGCAGACAGGGTACGGGAAAAACTGTTTTTT; CDR3 protein: CASADRVREKLFF
J gene: TRBJ1-2; clone size: NA; V gene: TRBV29-1; D gene: NA; CDR3 DNA: TGCAGCACCCGGGACACTCCGAACTATGGCTACACCTTC; CDR3 protein: CSTRDTPNYGYTF
J gene: TRBJ1-1; clone size: NA; V gene: TRBV20-1; D gene: NA; CDR3 DNA: TGCAGTGCTAGTGAGGGGTTCGACACTGAAGCTTTCTTT; CDR3 protein: CSASEGFDTEAFF
J gene: TRBJ1-1; clone size: few; V gene: TRBV4-2; D gene: NA; CDR3 DNA: TGTGCCAGCAGCCAAGATCTAGGGGAAAGCACTGAAGCTTTCTTT; CDR3 protein: CASSQDLGESTEAFF
J gene: TRBJ2-7; clone size: many; V gene: TRBV4-3; D gene: NA; CDR3 DNA: TGCGCCAGCAGCCCTAGGGGAGATTACGAGCAGTACTTC; CDR3 protein: CASSPRGDYEQYF
J gene: TRBJ2-3; clone size: many; V gene: TRBV4-3; D gene: NA; CDR3 DNA: TGCGCCAGCAGCCAAGACGGAGGCACAGATACGCAGTATTTT; CDR3 protein: CASSQDGGTDTQYF